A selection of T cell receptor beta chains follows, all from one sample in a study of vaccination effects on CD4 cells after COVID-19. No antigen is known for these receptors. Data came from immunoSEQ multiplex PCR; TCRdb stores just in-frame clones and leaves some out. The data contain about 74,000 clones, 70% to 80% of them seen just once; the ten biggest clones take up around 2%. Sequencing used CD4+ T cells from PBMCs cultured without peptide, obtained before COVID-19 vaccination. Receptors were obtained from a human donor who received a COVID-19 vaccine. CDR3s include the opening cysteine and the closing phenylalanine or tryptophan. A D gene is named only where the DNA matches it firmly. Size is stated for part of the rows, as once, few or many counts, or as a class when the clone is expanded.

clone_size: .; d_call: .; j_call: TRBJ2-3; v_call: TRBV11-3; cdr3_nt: TGTGCCAGTAGCGCCGCAGATACGCAGTATTTT; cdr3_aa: CASSAADTQYF
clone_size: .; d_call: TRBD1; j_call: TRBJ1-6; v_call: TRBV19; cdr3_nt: TGTGCCAGTAGTATTTCGGACAGGGGGCGGTCACCCCTCCACTTT; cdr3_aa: CASSISDRGRSPLHF
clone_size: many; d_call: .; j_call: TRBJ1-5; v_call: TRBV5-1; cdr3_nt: TGCGCCAGCAGCTTGGAGGGGGGCCAGCCCCAGCATTTT; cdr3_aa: CASSLEGGQPQHF
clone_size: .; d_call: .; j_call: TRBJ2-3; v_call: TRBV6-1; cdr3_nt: TGTGCCAGCAGTGAGGCATCCACTAGCACAGATACGCAGTATTTT; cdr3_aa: CASSEASTSTDTQYF
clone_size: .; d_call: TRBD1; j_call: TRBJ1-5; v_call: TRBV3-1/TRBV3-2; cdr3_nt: TGTGCCAGCAGCCCCAGGGGGCGCGAACAGCCCCAGCATTTT; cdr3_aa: CASSPRGREQPQHF
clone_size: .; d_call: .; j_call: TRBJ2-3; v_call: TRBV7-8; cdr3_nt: TGTGCCAGCAGCATTACACTACAGGCGAAATCTAGCACAGATACGCAGTATTTT; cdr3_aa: CASSITLQAKSSTDTQYF
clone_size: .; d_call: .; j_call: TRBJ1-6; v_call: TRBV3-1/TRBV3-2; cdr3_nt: TGTGCCAGCACTACAAGGTTGGGATCACCCCTCCACTTT; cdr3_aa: CASTTRLGSPLHF
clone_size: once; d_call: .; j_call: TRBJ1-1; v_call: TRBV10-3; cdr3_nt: TGTGCCATCAGGGAAGCGGGGCGGACTGAAGCTTTCTTT; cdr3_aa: CAIREAGRTEAFF
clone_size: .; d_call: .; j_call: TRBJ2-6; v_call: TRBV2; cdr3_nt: TGTGCCAGCACGAGCTCTGGGGCCAACGTCCTGACTTTC; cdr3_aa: CASTSSGANVLTF
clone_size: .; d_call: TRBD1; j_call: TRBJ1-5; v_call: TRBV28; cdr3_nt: TGTGCCAGCAGTTTACCTCTCCGGACAGGGAGAAATCAGCCCCAGCATTTT; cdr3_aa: CASSLPLRTGRNQPQHF
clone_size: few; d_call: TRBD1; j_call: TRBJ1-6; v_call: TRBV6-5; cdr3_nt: TGTGCCAGCAGTTACTCCGGGACAGGGTGGAATTCACCCCTCCACTTT; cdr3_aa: CASSYSGTGWNSPLHF
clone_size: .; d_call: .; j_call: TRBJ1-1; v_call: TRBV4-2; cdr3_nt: TGTGCCAGCAGCCAAGCTACAGGGAGTACTGAAGCTTTCTTT; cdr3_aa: CASSQATGSTEAFF
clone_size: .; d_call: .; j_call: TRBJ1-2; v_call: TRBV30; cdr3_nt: TGTGCCTGGAGTTTGGGAGGCTATGGCTACACCTTC; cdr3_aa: CAWSLGGYGYTF
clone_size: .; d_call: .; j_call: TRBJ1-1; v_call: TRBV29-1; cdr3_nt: TGCAGCGTTGAAATTCAGGTGAACACTGAAGCTTTCTTT; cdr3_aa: CSVEIQVNTEAFF
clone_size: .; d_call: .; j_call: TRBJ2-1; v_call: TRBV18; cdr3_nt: TGTGCCAGCTCACCACAAGCCGGGGCCTACAATGAGCAGTTCTTC; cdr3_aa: CASSPQAGAYNEQFF
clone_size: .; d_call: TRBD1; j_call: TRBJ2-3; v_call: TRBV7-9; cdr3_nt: TGTGCCAGCAGCCTAAGACAGGGGACAGATACGCAGTATTTT; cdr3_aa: CASSLRQGTDTQYF
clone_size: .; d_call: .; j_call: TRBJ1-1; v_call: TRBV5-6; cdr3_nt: TGTGCCAGCAGCCTCAGGGATGTCACTGAAGCTTTCTTT; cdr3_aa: CASSLRDVTEAFF
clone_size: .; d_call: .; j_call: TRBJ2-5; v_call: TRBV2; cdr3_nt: TGTGCCAGCTCACAAGAGACCCAGTACTTC; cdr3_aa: CASSQETQYF
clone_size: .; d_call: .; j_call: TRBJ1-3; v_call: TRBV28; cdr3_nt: TGTGCCAGCAGTGAGGTGATTGGAAACACCATATATTTT; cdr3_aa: CASSEVIGNTIYF
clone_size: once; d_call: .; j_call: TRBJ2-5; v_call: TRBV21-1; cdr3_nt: TGTGCCAGACCGGGCCAGTGGGAGAGGTCCCAGTACTTC; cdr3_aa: CARPGQWERSQYF
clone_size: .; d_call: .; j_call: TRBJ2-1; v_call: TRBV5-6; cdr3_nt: TGTGCCAGCAGCTGGACCCAAGGCCATGAGCAGTTCTTC; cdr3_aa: CASSWTQGHEQFF
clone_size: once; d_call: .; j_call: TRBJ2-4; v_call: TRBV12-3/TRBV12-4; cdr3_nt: TGTGCCAGCAGTTCCGACAAGAAAAACATTCAGTACTTC; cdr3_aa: CASSSDKKNIQYF
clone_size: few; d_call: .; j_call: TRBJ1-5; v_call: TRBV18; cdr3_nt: TGTGCCAGCTCACCACAACCCTCGCCGGAGCCCCAGCATTTT; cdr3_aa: CASSPQPSPEPQHF
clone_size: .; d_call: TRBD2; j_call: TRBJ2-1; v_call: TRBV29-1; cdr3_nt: TGCAGCGTAAGGACTAGCGGGGGAATTGAGCAGTTCTTC; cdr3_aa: CSVRTSGGIEQFF
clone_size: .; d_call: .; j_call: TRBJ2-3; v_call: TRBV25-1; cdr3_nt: TGTGCCAGCAGTACCTACACAGATACGCAGTATTTT; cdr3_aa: CASSTYTDTQYF
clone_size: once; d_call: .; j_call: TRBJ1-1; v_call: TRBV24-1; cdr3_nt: TGTGCCACCAGTGATTTGGGGCAGACCACAGGAGCTTTCTTT; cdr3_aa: CATSDLGQTTGAFF
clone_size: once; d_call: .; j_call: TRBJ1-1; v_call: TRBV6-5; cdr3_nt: TGTGCCAGCAGTTACGAGCGATACACTGAAGCTTTCTTT; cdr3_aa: CASSYERYTEAFF
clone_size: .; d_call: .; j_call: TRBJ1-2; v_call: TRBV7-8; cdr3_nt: TGTGCCAGCAGCTCAAAGCAGGGGAGTGGAGATGGCTACACCTTC; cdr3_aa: CASSSKQGSGDGYTF
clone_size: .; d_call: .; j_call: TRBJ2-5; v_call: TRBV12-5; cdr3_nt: TGTGCTAGTGGTTTGTGGAGGGGGAGAGGGAAGACCCAGTACTTC; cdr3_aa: CASGLWRGRGKTQYF
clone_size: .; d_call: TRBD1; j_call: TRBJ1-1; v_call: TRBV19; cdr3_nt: TGTGCCAGTAGTGTTTATACAGGGGGCAGTGACACTGAAGCTTTCTTT; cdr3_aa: CASSVYTGGSDTEAFF
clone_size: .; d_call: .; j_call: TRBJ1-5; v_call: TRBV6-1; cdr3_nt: TGTGCCAGCTGGGAAGCTAGCAATCAGCCCCAGCATTTT; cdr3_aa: CASWEASNQPQHF
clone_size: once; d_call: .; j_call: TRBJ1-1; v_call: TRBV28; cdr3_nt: TGTGCCAGCAGTTTATGGGTACAGAAAGCTTTCTTT; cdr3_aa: CASSLWVQKAFF
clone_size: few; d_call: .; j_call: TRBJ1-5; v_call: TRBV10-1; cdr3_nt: TGCGCCAGCAGTAAGGACAGCTATCAGCCCCAGCATTTT; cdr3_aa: CASSKDSYQPQHF
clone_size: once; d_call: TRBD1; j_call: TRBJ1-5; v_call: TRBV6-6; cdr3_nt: TGTGCCAGCAGTCTTACCTTCTCGGGACAGGCTCAGATGATAGGTAAACAGCCCCAGCATTTT; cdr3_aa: CASSLTFSGQAQMIGKQPQHF
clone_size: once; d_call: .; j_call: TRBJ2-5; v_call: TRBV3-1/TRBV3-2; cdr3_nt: TGTGCCAGCAGCCAAGTCGGTCAGGATAACGCCCAGTACTTC; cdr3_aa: CASSQVGQDNAQYF
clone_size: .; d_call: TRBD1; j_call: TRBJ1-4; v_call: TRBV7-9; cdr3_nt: TGTGCCAGCAGCTCCCCGACAGGGGCTAATGAAAAACTGTTTTTT; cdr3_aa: CASSSPTGANEKLFF
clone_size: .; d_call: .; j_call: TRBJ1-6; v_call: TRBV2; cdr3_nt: TGTGCCAGCAGAATCTCGACGGCCTCACCCCTCCACTTT; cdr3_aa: CASRISTASPLHF
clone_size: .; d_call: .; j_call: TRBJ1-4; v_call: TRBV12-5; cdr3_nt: TGTGCTAGTGGTGGGGGAGGTTCTAATGAAAAACTGTTTTTT; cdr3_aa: CASGGGGSNEKLFF
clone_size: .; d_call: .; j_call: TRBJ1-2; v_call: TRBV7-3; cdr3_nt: TGTGCCAGCAGCTTCTCCGGGACGGGAAACTATGGCTACACCTTC; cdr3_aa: CASSFSGTGNYGYTF
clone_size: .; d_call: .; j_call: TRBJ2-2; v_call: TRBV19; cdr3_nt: TGTGCCAGTAGTATTATGGCTGGACCAGCCGGGGAGCTGTTTTTT; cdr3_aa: CASSIMAGPAGELFF
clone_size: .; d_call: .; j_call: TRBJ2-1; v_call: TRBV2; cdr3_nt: TGTGCCAGCAGGGCCAGCTCCTACAATGAGCAGTTCTTC; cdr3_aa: CASRASSYNEQFF
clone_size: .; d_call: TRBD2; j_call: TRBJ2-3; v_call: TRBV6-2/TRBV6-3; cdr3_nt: TGTGCCAGCAGTTACTCGATGCAGGGAGGGTACACAGATACGCAGTATTTT; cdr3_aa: CASSYSMQGGYTDTQYF
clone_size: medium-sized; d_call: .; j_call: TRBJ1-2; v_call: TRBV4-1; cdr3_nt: TGCGCCAGCAGCCAAGGGTCAGTCGAACGACCCAATTATGGCTACACCTTC; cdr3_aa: CASSQGSVERPNYGYTF
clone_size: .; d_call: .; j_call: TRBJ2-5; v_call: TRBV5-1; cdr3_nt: TGCGCCAGCAGCTCGTTACCAGGGGGGGAAGAGACCCAGTACTTC; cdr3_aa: CASSSLPGGEETQYF
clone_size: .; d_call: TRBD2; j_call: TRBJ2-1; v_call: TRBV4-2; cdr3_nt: TGTGCCAGCAGCCACCAACTCTCGGGGACTAGCGCCCAGCTTGGGCAGTTCTTC; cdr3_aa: CASSHQLSGTSAQLGQFF
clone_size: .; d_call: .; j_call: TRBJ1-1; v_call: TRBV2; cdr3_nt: TGTGCCAGCAGTGAACGCCCAGGTTTAATTAACACTGAAGCTTTCTTT; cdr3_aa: CASSERPGLINTEAFF
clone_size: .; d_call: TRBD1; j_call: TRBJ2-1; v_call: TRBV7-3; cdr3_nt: TGTGCCAGCAGCTTAACGGCCCAGGGGGACTACAATGAGCAGTTCTTC; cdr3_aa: CASSLTAQGDYNEQFF
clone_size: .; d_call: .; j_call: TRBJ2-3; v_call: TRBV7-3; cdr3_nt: TGTGCCAGCAGCTTATTGGGAATAGATACGCAGTATTTT; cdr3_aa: CASSLLGIDTQYF
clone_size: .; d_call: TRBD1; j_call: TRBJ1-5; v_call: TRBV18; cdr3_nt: TGTGCCAGCTCCATGGACAGGAATCAGCCCCAGCATTTT; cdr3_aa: CASSMDRNQPQHF
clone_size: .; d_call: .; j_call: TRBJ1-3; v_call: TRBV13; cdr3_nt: TGTGCCAGCCTGAGGACGGGCTCTGGAAACACCATATATTTT; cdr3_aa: CASLRTGSGNTIYF
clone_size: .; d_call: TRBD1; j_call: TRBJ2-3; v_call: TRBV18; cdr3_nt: TGTGCCAGCTCACCATCATGGACAGGTGGAGATACGCAGTATTTT; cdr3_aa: CASSPSWTGGDTQYF
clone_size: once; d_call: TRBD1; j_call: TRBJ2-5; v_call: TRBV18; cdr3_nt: TGTGCCAGCTCACCATTTTCCAGGGGGCAAGAGACCCAGTACTTC; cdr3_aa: CASSPFSRGQETQYF
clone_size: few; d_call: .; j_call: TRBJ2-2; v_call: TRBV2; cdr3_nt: TGTGCCAGCAAAAGGGCGGAGAACACCGGGGAGCTGTTTTTT; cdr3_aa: CASKRAENTGELFF